This is a list of T cell receptor beta chains from one sample in a study of cytomegalovirus exposure and HLA in healthy donors. Only in-frame clones appear in the TCRdb table, and some are missing; sequencing was by immunoSEQ multiplex PCR. The data contain tens of thousands of clones, approximately 94% of them singletons. The sample consisted of PBMCs. The receptors were sampled from a young woman in good health and CMV-seropositive. CDR3s include the opening cysteine and the closing phenylalanine or tryptophan. Each record gives: D gene, V gene, J gene, clone size, CDR3 DNA, CDR3 protein. D genes are given only for firm matches. Clone sizes are given selectively: once, few, many, or a class where the clone is expanded.

NA	TRBV19	TRBJ1-1	NA	TGTGCCAGTAGTATAGATCCTAACACTGAAGCTTTCTTT	CASSIDPNTEAFF
NA	TRBV6-5	TRBJ2-2	NA	TGTGCCAGCAGTTTTGGACAAGGGGGTTGGACCGGGGAGCTGTTTTTT	CASSFGQGGWTGELFF
NA	TRBV9	TRBJ2-4	NA	TGTGCCAGCAGCGTAGGGTCTGCGGGATTTCCCCCCCGGGAGATTCAGTACTTC	CASSVGSAGFPPREIQYF
NA	TRBV27	TRBJ1-4	NA	TGTGCCAGCAGCTCCGCCGGGGGGAAGAGGGAAAAACTGTTTTTT	CASSSAGGKREKLFF
TRBD1	TRBV4-2	TRBJ2-3	once	TGTGCCAGCAGCCAAGGACTGGGACAGGGGTCGGATACGCAGTATTTT	CASSQGLGQGSDTQYF
NA	TRBV19	TRBJ1-2	NA	TGTGCCAGCCAAGGTCATCAGGGGCTCTATGGCTACACCTTC	CASQGHQGLYGYTF
TRBD2	TRBV6-5	TRBJ2-1	NA	TGTGCCAGCAGTTACTTTAGCGGGAGCTCCTACAATGAGCAGTTCTTC	CASSYFSGSSYNEQFF
TRBD2	TRBV5-4	TRBJ2-2	once	TGTGCCAGCAGCTTTTACCCGGGAGGGGAATACACCGGGGAGCTGTTTTTT	CASSFYPGGEYTGELFF
TRBD1	TRBV25-1	TRBJ2-7	NA	TGTGCCAGCAGTGGGGCAGGGGGCCCGAACGAGCAGTACTTC	CASSGAGGPNEQYF
TRBD2	TRBV9	TRBJ2-1	once	TGTGCCAGCAGCGTAGAAGAGGCGGGAGTGATCTACAATGAGCAGTTCTTC	CASSVEEAGVIYNEQFF
TRBD2	TRBV7-9	TRBJ2-5	NA	TGTGCCAGCAGCCTAGACGATCCGACTAGCGGGGTAGAGGAGGAGACCCAGTACTTC	CASSLDDPTSGVEEETQYF